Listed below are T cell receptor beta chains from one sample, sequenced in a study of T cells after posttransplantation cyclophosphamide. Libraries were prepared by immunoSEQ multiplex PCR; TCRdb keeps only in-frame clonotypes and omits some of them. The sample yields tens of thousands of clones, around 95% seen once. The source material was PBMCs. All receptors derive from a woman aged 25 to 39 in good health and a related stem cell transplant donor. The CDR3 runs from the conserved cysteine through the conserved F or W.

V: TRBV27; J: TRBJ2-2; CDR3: CASSFSGLPTGELFF
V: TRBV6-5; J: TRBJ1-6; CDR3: CASSYWNRGRSPLHF
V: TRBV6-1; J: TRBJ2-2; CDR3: CASSAVPGELFF
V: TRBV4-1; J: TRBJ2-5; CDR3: CASSQLAGVQETQYF
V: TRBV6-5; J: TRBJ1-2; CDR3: CASSRTGKNYGYTF
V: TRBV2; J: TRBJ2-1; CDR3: CASTLGLAGGNEQFF
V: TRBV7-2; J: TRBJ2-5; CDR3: CASSYRVQETQYF
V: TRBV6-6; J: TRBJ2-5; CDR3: CASSYAPSRGRTQYF
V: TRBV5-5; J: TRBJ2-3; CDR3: CASSLGAGLMDTQYF
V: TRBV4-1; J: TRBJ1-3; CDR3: CASSQDPAESSGNTIYF
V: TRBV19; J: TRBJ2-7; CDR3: CASSKSSGTAYEQYF
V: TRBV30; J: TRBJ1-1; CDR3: CAWSSRTDTEAFF
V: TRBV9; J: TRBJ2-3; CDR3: CASSVVSGGADTQYF
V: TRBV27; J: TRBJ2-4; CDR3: CASSLSGVLAKNIQYF
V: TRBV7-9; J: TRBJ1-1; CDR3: CASSASGSSFF
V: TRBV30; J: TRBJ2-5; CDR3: CAWTGTETQYF
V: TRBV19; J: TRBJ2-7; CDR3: CASSIVRGDEQYF
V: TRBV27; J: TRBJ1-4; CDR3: CASSPYPGGTGGFSKLFF
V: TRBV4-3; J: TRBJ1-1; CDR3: CASSQDRQLRREAFF
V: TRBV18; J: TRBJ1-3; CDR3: CASSTSKSSGNTIYF
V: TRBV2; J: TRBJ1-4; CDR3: CASTRQRINEKLFF
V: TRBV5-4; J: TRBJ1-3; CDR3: CASSLWTSSGNTIYF
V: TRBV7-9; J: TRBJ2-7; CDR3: CASSRDRGYEQYF
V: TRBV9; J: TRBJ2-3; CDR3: CASSPWDRTTDTQYF
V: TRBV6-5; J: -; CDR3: CASSRAGNEQYF
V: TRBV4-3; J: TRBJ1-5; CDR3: CASSQESGQGGNQPQHF
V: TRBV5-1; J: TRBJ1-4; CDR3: CASSLAGSSYEKLFF
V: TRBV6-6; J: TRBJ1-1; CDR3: CASGVGEAFF
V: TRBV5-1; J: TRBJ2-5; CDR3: CASSGTGTQETQYF
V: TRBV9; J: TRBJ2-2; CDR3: CASSVTGVTGELFF
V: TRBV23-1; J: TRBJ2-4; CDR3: CASSQYTTDKTNIQYF